Listed here are 26 T cell receptor beta chains from one sample, sequenced in a study of PD-1 blockade in classical Hodgkin lymphoma. This sample's time point: cycle 4 day 1 (C4D1), after around six weeks of nivolumab. Every patient experienced relapse after autologous stem cell transplantation, and brentuximab vedotin exposure varied. Clones were read by immunoSEQ multiplex PCR, and TCRdb kept only the in-frame ones, dropping some. The table shows roughly 90,000 clones, with approximately 83% occurring only once. This sample comprised peripheral blood mononuclear cells (PBMCs), obtained before the fourth cycle of nivolumab. The receptors were gathered from a human donor with classical Hodgkin lymphoma.

V gene TRBV28 combines with J gene TRBJ1-5; D perhaps matches TRBD1 (5 bases). CDR3 length equals 14 residues. The germline V and J ends were trimmed by 8 bases and 6 bases, with 17 bases remaining between them. Germline V gene sequence: CDR1 MDHEN, CDR2 SYDVKM. The CDR3 sequence is CASHGGGVVQPQHF. CDR3 DNA sequence: TGTGCCAGCCATGGGGGGGGAGTAGTTCAGCCCCAGCATTTT.

J is TRBJ1-3 and V is TRBV4-2; D is perhaps TRBD1 (5 bases). Trimming took off 3 bases at V and 2 bases at J, with 17 bases between the two ends. The CDR3 contains 17 residues. Germline V lookup: CDR1 LGHNA, CDR2 YNFKEQ. CDR3 sequence: CASSQPHPGTPGNTIYF. As DNA, the CDR3 is TGTGCCAGCAGCCAGCCTCATCCCGGGACTCCTGGAAACACCATATATTTT.

The CDR3 DNA sequence: TGTGCCAGCAGCGTAGTCGGGGTCACCGGGGAGCTGTTTTTT. As protein: CASSVVGVTGELFF. This chain connects TRBV9 to TRBJ2-2, with D possibly TRBD2 on 5 matching bases. CDR1 and CDR2 from the germline V gene are SGDLS and YYNGEE. CDR3 length equals 14 residues. The V and J ends lost 0 bases and 4 bases respectively, with 7 bases between them.

This clone has ten or more counts. The rearrangement joins TRBV7-8 to TRBJ2-2; D ambiguous. CDR1 and CDR2 from the germline V gene are SGHVS and FQNEAQ. The length of the CDR3 is 11 residues. V was pared by 5 bases and J by 5 bases, with 3 bases between. The CDR3 protein is CASSRTGELFF. CDR3 sequence (DNA): TGTGCCAGCAGCCGGACCGGGGAGCTGTTTTTT.

V usage is TRBV14 and J usage is TRBJ2-2; the D gene could be TRBD1 or TRBD2 (5 bases each). This CDR3 has 14 residues. The ends were cut back, 1 base at V and 4 bases at J, with 7 bases in the middle. From germline, CDR1 is SGHDN and CDR2 FVKESK. The CDR3 DNA sequence: TGTGCCAGCAGCCAAGTTGGGGGCACCGGGGAGCTGTTTTTT. Translated, it gives CASSQVGGTGELFF.

The chain links TRBV5-1 to TRBJ1-1; D call uncertain. Germline V gene data show CDR1 as SGHRS and CDR2 as YFSETQ. The CDR3 covers 14 residues. V was trimmed by 0 bases and J by 3 bases, leaving 9 bases between them. CDR3 DNA sequence: TGCGCCAGCAGCTTGGCGTCTGGGGACACTGAAGCTTTCTTT. Translated, it gives CASSLASGDTEAFF.

The rearrangement links TRBV18 to TRBJ2-5; D ambiguous. V lost 1 base to trimming and J lost 3 bases, with 3 bases between them. The length of the CDR3 is 12 residues. CDR1 KGHSH and CDR2 LQKENI come from the germline V gene. CDR3 protein: CASSPQEETQYF. In DNA form, the CDR3 reads TGTGCCAGCTCACCACAGGAAGAGACCCAGTACTTC.

The CDR3 spells CASSRGSEAFF. The DNA of the CDR3 is TGTGCCAGCAGCCGCGGGAGTGAAGCTTTCTTT. The chain combines TRBV27 with TRBJ1-1; D ambiguous. This CDR3 has 11 residues. V lost 6 bases and J lost 7, with 9 bases in between. CDR1 and CDR2 from the germline V gene are MNHEY and SMNVEV (reference sequence).

CDR3 region: CAISTSGRAYEQYF. The CDR3 DNA is TGTGCCATTTCGACTAGCGGGAGGGCCTACGAGCAGTACTTC. The chain has TRBV10-3 and TRBJ2-7; 14 bases map to TRBD2. Unmatched junction bases numbered 3, after V lost 9 bases and J lost 2 bases. Germline V gene data show CDR1 as ENHRY and CDR2 as SYGVKD. This CDR3 contains 14 residues.

V is TRBV4-1 and J is TRBJ2-1; 7 bases are shared with TRBD2. The CDR3 loop spans 16 amino acids. Trimming cost V 0 bases and J 3 bases; bases outside gene matches: 5. CDR1 MGHRA and CDR2 YSYEKL come from the germline V gene. The CDR3 nucleotides read TGCGCCAGCAGCCAAGATCGACCGGGAGGCTACAATGAGCAGTTCTTC. It is translated as CASSQDRPGGYNEQFF.

The chain couples TRBV7-9 to TRBJ2-4; 14 bases are a match to TRBD2. The CDR3 has 18 amino acids. The germline V gene has CDR1 SEHNR and CDR2 FQNEAQ (reference sequence). Unmatched junction bases numbered 6, after V lost 3 bases and J lost 2 bases. CDR3 protein: CASSFGGTSGSSKNIQYF. CDR3 nucleotides: TGTGCCAGCAGCTTCGGGGGGACTAGCGGGAGTTCCAAAAACATTCAGTACTTC.

The CDR3 reads CASSISGTVSWNEQYF. The CDR3 DNA follows: TGTGCCAGTAGTATCAGTGGGACCGTCTCGTGGAACGAGCAGTACTTC. V usage is TRBV19 and J usage is TRBJ2-7; D tentatively fits TRBD1 or TRBD2 (5 bases each). Germline V CDR1 and CDR2: LNHDA, SQIVND (reference sequence). This CDR3 has 16 amino acids. V was cut by 3 bases and J by 5 bases, with 20 bases left in between.

The chain uses TRBV19 and TRBJ2-1; 9 bases agree with TRBD2. The V gene end was trimmed by 4 bases and the J gene end by 8 bases; junction bases not matched to a gene: 9. The CDR3 contains 15 residues. Germline-derived CDR1 and CDR2 are LNHDA and SQIVND (reference sequence). The CDR3 sequence is CASSNSGTSRDEQFF. DNA for the CDR3: TGTGCCAGTAGTAACTCCGGGACTAGCAGAGATGAGCAGTTCTTC.

The gene calls are TRBV6-1 and TRBJ1-2; D not resolved. The germline V gene encodes CDR1 MNHNS and CDR2 SASEGT. The CDR3 sequence is 15 residues long. V was shortened by 2 bases and J by 2 bases, with 12 bases between the two germline ends. The DNA of the CDR3 is TGTGCCAGCAGTGAAACAGTCGGACGGAACTATGGCTACACCTTC. This gives the protein CASSETVGRNYGYTF.

The chain has TRBV29-1 and TRBJ1-3; no firm D call. The V end lost 4 bases, the J end lost 0 bases, and 16 bases lay between the germline ends. Germline V gene lookup returns CDR1 SQVTM and CDR2 ANQGSEA. This CDR3 has 16 amino acids. CDR3 residues: CSVVIFGVPSGNTIYF. In nucleotides, the CDR3 is TGCAGCGTTGTGATATTCGGGGTGCCCTCTGGAAACACCATATATTTT. Using reference TRBV29-1 and TRBJ1-3 for the parts outside the CDR3, the full variable domain is SAVISQKPSRDICQRGTSLTIQCQVDSQVTMMFWYRQQPGQSLTLIATANQGSEATYESGFVIDKFPISRPNLTFSTLTVSNMSPEDSSIYLCSVVIFGVPSGNTIYFGEGSWLTVV.

The chain couples TRBV4-3 to TRBJ2-1, with 9 bases matching TRBD2. Germline lookup yields CDR1 LGHNA and CDR2 YSLEER. CDR3 length: 18 amino acids. Losses at the gene ends were 0 bases for V and 7 bases for J; bases not matched to a gene: 13. The CDR3 sequence: CASSQDPFSGRGGNEQFF. CDR3 nucleotides: TGCGCCAGCAGCCAAGATCCCTTTAGCGGGAGAGGGGGTAATGAGCAGTTCTTC.

The chain is built from TRBV5-6 and TRBJ2-3, with 10 bases lining up with TRBD2. Germline V lookup: CDR1 SGHDT, CDR2 YYEEEE. The trim removed 5 bases at V and 4 bases at J, leaving 4 bases unmatched. The CDR3 sequence is 14 residues long. CDR3 sequence (DNA): TGTGCCAGCAGTTCCGGGACTAGCGCAGATACGCAGTATTTT. Residues: CASSSGTSADTQYF.

The CDR3 DNA is TGTGCCATCAGCTGGGACTCCTACGAGCAGTACTTC. Translated: CAISWDSYEQYF. This chain links TRBV10-3 with TRBJ2-5; no reliable D call. The end of the DNA fits TRBJ2-7 better, so the J call may be wrong. CDR3 size: 12 residues. The germline gives CDR1 ENHRY, CDR2 SYGVKD.

The genes are TRBV10-3 and TRBJ2-5, with 8 bases fitting TRBD1. The CDR3 is 13 amino acids. Germline loops: CDR1 ENHRY, CDR2 SYGVKD. V was pared by 7 bases and J by 4 bases, with 5 bases of the junction left unmatched. The CDR3 DNA follows: TGTGCCATCACAGGGGGCGTTGGAGAGACCCAGTACTTC. This sequence encodes CAITGGVGETQYF.

V gene TRBV5-4 combines with J gene TRBJ2-3; 10 nucleotides line up with TRBD2. The CDR3 length is 15 residues. Germline CDR1 is SGHNT and CDR2 is YYREEE (reference sequence). Trimming took 5 bases from V and 4 from J; bases not matched to a gene: 7. CDR3: CASRSSSGSSDTQYF. DNA for the CDR3: TGTGCCAGCAGATCTTCTAGCGGGAGTTCAGATACGCAGTATTTT.

This clone showed up many times. The rearrangement joins TRBV28 to TRBJ1-5, with TRBD1 as a possible D gene (5 bases). V was cut by 4 bases and J by 7 bases, with 20 bases left in between. The CDR3 runs 16 residues. Germline V CDR1 and CDR2: MDHEN, SYDVKM. In nucleotides, the CDR3 is TGTGCCAGCAGTTCACCCCCGGGGTCGGGGGGACAGCCCCAGCATTTT. This codes for CASSSPPGSGGQPQHF. Full variable domain (outside the CDR3, taken from reference TRBV28 and TRBJ1-5): DVKVTQSSRYLVKRTGEKVFLECVQDMDHENMFWYRQDPGLGLRLIYFSYDVKMKEKGDIPEGYSVSREKKERFSLILESASTNQTSMYLCASSSPPGSGGQPQHFGDGTRLSIL.

This clone was seen only once. CDR3 nucleotide sequence: TGTGCCAGCAGCTTAGATAGGCTAGTCAATGAGCAGTTCTTC. The encoded protein is CASSLDRLVNEQFF. The gene calls are TRBV11-2 and TRBJ2-1; D gene uncertain. The CDR3 totals 14 residues. V dropped 0 bases and J dropped 6 bases, with 9 bases sitting between them. Germline V lookup: CDR1 SGHAT, CDR2 FQNNGV.

J is TRBJ2-3 and V is TRBV9, with D unclear. This CDR3 comprises 17 residues. Germline V gene lookup returns CDR1 SGDLS and CDR2 YYNGEE. The V end was cut by 3 bases, the J end by 1 base, with 18 bases between. The CDR3 DNA sequence: TGTGCCAGCAGCGCCACCCTAACATCAACCGGCACAGATACGCAGTATTTT. Protein: CASSATLTSTGTDTQYF.

The J gene is TRBJ1-1, the V gene TRBV29-1; no reliable D call. CDR1 and CDR2 (germline): SQVTM, ANQGSEA. This CDR3 spans 10 amino acids. Trimming cost V 6 bases and J 1 base, with 3 bases left between them. The CDR3 reads CSVGNTEAFF. Here the CDR3 DNA reads TGCAGCGTGGGGAACACTGAAGCTTTCTTT. The entire variable domain, with the rest obtained from reference TRBV29-1 and TRBJ1-1, is as follows: SAVISQKPSRDICQRGTSLTIQCQVDSQVTMMFWYRQQPGQSLTLIATANQGSEATYESGFVIDKFPISRPNLTFSTLTVSNMSPEDSSIYLCSVGNTEAFFGQGTRLTVV.

This clone appeared a few times. The CDR3 coding sequence is TGTGCCAGCAGTTACTCCATTCCCTCCTATGGCTACACCTTC. This codes for CASSYSIPSYGYTF. This chain connects TRBV6-6 to TRBJ1-2; unclear D gene. From germline, CDR1 is MNHNY and CDR2 SVGAGI (reference sequence). V was clipped by 0 bases and J by 4 bases, with 9 bases between them. The CDR3 has 14 amino acids.

The table lists this clone with a few counts. The V and J genes are TRBV29-1 and TRBJ2-5; possibly TRBD2 for D (6 bases). The length of the CDR3 is 13 residues. Trimming removed 4 bases at V and 2 bases at J, with 11 bases between. From germline, CDR1 is SQVTM and CDR2 ANQGSEA. Written as DNA, the CDR3 is TGCAGCGTTGTCCCCGGGACTCAAGAGACCCAGTACTTC. It yields the protein CSVVPGTQETQYF.